The 6 T cell receptor beta chains listed next were all sequenced from one sample in a study of metastatic and nonmetastatic thyroid tumors. MiXCR reprocessed the PCR reads for TCRdb. The sample has about 25,000 clones; around 20% are singletons. Nobody among the patients had been given any treatment before thyroid surgery. Sequencing was done on a sample of blood. The source of these receptors is a male donor with papillary thyroid cancer or a benign thyroid nodule (not recorded which). Some clones in this sample may be carry-over from other donors' samples.

In its sample, this clone was seen many times. Other DNA sequences from this sample encode an identical CDR3 as well. The chain combines TRBV11-2 with TRBJ2-3; the D is unclear. Germline lookup yields CDR1 SGHAT and CDR2 FQNNGV. The ends were cut back, 5 bases at V and 10 bases at J, with 13 bases in the middle. The CDR3 runs to 12 residues. CDR3 sequence reads: CASSPPGRAQYF. The CDR3, as DNA: TGTGCCAGCAGCCCCCCCGGCAGAGCGCAGTATTTT. Full variable domain (outside the CDR3, taken from reference TRBV11-2 and TRBJ2-3): EAGVAQSPRYKIIEKRQSVAFWCNPISGHATLYWYQQILGQGPKLLIQFQNNGVVDDSQLPKDRFSAERLKGVDSTLKIQPAKLEDSAVYLCASSPPGRAQYFGPGTRLTVL.

In this sample, this clone turned up a few times. The genes are TRBV28 and TRBJ2-7, with a weak D call TRBD1 (6 bases). V lost 6 bases and J lost 3, with 18 bases in between. This CDR3 comprises 15 residues. Germline lookup yields CDR1 MDHEN and CDR2 SYDVKM. This CDR3 is CASSPSGGHGYEQYF. The CDR3 DNA reads as TGTGCCAGCAGCCCGTCTGGGGGACATGGCTACGAGCAGTACTTC.

This clone showed up just a few times. A read error is possible here, since a much larger clone lies one base away. This chain connects TRBV5-4 to TRBJ1-2; weak D call: TRBD1 (5 bases). Trimming took off 7 bases at V and 8 bases at J, with 18 bases between the two ends. The CDR3 is 13 residues long. Germline V gives CDR1 SGHNT, CDR2 YYREEE (reference sequence). For the CDR3, the DNA is TGTGCCAGCGGAGAGGCAGGGCTGGGGGGCTACACCTTC. Translating gives CASGEAGLGGYTF.

In this sample, this clone turned up once. The chain uses TRBV9 and TRBJ2-2; 8 bases are a match to TRBD1. The CDR3 spans 16 residues. CDR1 is SGDLS and CDR2 is YYNGEE in the germline V gene. The junction had 3 bases not matched to a gene; V was cut back by 0 bases and J by 2 bases. The CDR3 coding sequence is TGTGCCAGCAGCGTAGGACAGGGGCCTAACACCGGGGAGCTGTTTTTT. Translated: CASSVGQGPNTGELFF.

Many counts were recorded for this clone. This chain connects TRBV20-1 to TRBJ2-5, with D possibly TRBD1 on 6 matching bases. The CDR3 contains 13 residues. V lost 6 bases and J 4 bases, leaving 15 bases between the germline ends. Germline V lookup: CDR1 DFQATT, CDR2 SNEGSKA (reference sequence). CDR3 amino acids: CSAEGENGETQYF. CDR3 nucleotides: TGCAGTGCCGAGGGGGAGAATGGAGAGACCCAGTACTTC.

Ten or more counts support this clone. DNA for the CDR3: TGTGCCAGCTCACCACGGGGCACAGATACGCAGTATTTT. Encoded protein: CASSPRGTDTQYF. The chain couples TRBV18 to TRBJ2-3; D not resolved. CDR1 is KGHSH, CDR2 LQKENI, per germline. The CDR3 contains 13 residues. V was trimmed by 1 base and J by 1 base, leaving 3 bases between them.